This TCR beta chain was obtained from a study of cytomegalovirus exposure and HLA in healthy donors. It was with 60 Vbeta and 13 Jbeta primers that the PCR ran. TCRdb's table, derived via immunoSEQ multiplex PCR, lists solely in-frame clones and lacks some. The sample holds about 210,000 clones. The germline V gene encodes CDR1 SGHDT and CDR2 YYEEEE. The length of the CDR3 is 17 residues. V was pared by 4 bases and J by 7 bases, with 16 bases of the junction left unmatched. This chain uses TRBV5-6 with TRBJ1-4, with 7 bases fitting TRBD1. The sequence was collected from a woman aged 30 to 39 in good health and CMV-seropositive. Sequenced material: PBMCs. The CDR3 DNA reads TGTGCCAGCAGCCCCGACACCCCCGGGACAGCTGGTGAAAAACTGTTTTTT. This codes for CASSPDTPGTAGEKLFF.